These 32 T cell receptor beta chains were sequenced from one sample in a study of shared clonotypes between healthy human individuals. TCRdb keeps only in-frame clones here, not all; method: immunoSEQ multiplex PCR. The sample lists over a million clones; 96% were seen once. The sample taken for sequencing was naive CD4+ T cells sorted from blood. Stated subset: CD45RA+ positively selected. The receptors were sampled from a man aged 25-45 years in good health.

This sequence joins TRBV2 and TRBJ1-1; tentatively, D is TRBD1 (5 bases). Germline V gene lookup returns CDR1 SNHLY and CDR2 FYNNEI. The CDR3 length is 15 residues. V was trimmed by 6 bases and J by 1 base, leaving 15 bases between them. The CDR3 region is CASSVRGLGNTEAFF. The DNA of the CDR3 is TGTGCCAGCAGCGTAAGGGGCTTGGGGAACACTGAAGCTTTCTTT.

In DNA, the CDR3 is TGTGCCAGCTCACCTCGAGGACAGGGTGTTCGAGAGACCCAGTACTTC. As protein: CASSPRGQGVRETQYF. V usage is TRBV18 and J usage is TRBJ2-5, with 8 nucleotides matching TRBD1. The CDR3 extends over 16 amino acids. V was pared by 3 bases and J by 4 bases, with 10 bases of the junction left unmatched. From germline, CDR1 is KGHSH and CDR2 LQKENI.

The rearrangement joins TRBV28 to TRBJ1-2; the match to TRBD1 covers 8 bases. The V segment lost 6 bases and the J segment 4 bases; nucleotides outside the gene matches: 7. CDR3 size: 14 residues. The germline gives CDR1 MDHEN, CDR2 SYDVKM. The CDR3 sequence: CASRTTGGSYGYTF. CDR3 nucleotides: TGTGCCAGCAGAACTACAGGGGGAAGCTATGGCTACACCTTC.

CDR3 DNA: TGTGCCAGCAGCCAACAAGGACTAGCGGGAGGAACAGATACGCAGTATTTT. Its translation is CASSQQGLAGGTDTQYF. The chain has TRBV4-2 and TRBJ2-3; TRBD2 agrees at 14 bases. In germline, CDR1 is LGHNA, CDR2 YNFKEQ. The V segment lost 2 bases and the J segment 3 bases; nucleotides outside the gene matches: 4. The CDR3 runs to 17 residues.

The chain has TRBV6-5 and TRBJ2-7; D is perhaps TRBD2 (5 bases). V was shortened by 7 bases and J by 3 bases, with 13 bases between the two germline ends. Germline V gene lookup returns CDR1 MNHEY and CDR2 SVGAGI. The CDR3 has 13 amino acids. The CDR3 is CASTPAGDYEQYF. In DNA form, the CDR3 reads TGTGCCAGCACCCCCGCGGGCGACTACGAGCAGTACTTC.

CDR3 in DNA: TGTGCCAGCAGCGTAGGAACACTAGCGGGAGGTTACAATGAGCAGTTCTTC. This encodes CASSVGTLAGGYNEQFF. V is TRBV9 and J is TRBJ2-1; TRBD2 agrees at 12 bases. The junction had 5 bases not matched to a gene; V was cut back by 0 bases and J by 4 bases. This CDR3 is built from 17 residues. CDR1 is SGDLS, CDR2 YYNGEE, per germline.

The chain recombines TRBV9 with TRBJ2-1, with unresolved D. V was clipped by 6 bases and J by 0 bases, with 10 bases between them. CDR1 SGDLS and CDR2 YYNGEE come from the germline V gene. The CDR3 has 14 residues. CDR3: CASNQDGSYNEQFF. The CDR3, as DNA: TGTGCCAGCAACCAGGACGGCTCCTACAATGAGCAGTTCTTC.

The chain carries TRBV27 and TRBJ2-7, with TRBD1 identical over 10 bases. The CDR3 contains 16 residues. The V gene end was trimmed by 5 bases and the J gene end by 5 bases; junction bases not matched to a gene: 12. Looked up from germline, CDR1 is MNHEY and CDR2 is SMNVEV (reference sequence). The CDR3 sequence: CASSIITGTGVHEQYF. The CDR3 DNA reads TGTGCCAGCAGTATAATAACCGGGACAGGGGTCCACGAGCAGTACTTC.

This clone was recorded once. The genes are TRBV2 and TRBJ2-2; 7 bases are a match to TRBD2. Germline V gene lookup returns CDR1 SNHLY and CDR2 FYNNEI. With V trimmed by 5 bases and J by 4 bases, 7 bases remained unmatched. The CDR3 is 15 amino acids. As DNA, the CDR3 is TGTGCCAGCAGTAGGTCTCCGGGGGGCACCGGGGAGCTGTTTTTT. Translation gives CASSRSPGGTGELFF.

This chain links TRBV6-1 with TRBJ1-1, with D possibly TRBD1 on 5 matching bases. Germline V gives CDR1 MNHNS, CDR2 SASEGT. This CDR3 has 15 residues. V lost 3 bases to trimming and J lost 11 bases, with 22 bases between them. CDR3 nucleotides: TGTGCCAGCAGTGAGGCTAAGGGACTCTTATATTTGGCTTTCTTT. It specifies CASSEAKGLLYLAFF.

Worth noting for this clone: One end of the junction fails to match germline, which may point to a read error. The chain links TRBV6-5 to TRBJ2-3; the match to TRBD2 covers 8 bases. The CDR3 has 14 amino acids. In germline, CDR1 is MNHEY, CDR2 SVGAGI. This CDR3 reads CASRLAAGTDMQYF. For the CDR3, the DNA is TGTGCCAGCAGACTAGCGGCGGGCACAGATATGCAGTATTTT.

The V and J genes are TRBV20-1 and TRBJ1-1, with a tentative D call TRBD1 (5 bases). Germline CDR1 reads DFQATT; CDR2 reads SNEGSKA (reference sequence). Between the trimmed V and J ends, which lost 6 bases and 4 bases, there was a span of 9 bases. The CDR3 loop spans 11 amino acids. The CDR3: CSASGITEAFF. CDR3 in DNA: TGCAGTGCATCAGGGATCACTGAAGCTTTCTTT.

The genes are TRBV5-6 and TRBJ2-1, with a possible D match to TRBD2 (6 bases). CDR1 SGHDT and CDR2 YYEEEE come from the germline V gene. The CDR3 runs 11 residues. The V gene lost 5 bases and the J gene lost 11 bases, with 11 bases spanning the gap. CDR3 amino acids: CASSLTSKQFF. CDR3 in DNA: TGTGCCAGCAGTCTGACTAGTAAGCAGTTCTTC.

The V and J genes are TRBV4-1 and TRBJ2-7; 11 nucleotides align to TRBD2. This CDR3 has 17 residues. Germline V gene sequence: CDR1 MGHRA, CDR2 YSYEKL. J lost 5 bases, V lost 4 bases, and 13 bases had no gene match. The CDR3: CASSLVPGLAASNEQYF. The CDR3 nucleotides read TGCGCCAGCAGCCTTGTTCCGGGACTAGCGGCCTCGAACGAGCAGTACTTC.

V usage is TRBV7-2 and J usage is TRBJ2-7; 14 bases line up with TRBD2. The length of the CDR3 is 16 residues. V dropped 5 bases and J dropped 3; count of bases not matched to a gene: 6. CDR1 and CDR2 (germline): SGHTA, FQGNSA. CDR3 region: CASSREGTSGSYEQYF. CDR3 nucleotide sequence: TGTGCCAGCAGCAGAGAAGGGACTAGCGGGAGCTACGAGCAGTACTTC.

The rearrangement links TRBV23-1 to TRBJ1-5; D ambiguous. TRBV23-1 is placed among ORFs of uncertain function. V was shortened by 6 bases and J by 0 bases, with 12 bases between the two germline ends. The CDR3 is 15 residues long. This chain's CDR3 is CASSLKRPSNQPQHF. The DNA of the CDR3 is TGCGCCAGCAGCCTGAAGAGGCCTAGCAATCAGCCCCAGCATTTT.

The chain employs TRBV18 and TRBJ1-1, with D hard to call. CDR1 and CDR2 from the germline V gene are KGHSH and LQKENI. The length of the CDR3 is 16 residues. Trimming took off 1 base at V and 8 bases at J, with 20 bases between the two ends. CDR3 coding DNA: TGTGCCAGCTCACCACGTTTAGCCAAACCCGCCCCCGAAGCTTTCTTT. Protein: CASSPRLAKPAPEAFF.

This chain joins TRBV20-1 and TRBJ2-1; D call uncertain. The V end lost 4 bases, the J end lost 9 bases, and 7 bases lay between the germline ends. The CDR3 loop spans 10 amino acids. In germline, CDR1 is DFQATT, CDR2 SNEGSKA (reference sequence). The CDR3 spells CSAKDGEQFF. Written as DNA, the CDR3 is TGCAGTGCTAAGGATGGTGAGCAGTTCTTC.

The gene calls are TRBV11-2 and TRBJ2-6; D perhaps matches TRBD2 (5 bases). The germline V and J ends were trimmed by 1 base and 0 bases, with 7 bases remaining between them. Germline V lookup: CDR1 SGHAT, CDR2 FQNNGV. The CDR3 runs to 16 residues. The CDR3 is CASSLVEGSGANVLTF. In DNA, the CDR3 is TGTGCCAGCAGCTTAGTTGAGGGCTCTGGGGCCAACGTCCTGACTTTC.

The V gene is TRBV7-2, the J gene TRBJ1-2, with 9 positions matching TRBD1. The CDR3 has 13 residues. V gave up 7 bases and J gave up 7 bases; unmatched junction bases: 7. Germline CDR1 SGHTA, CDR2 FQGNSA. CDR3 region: CASMLQGAGGYTF. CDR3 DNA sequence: TGTGCCAGCATGCTACAGGGGGCAGGTGGCTACACCTTC.

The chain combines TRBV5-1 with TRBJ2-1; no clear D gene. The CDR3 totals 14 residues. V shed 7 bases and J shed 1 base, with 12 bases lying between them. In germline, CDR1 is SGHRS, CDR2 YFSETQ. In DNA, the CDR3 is TGCGCCAGCGACAAAACGGGTTCCTACAATGAGCAGTTCTTC. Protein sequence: CASDKTGSYNEQFF.

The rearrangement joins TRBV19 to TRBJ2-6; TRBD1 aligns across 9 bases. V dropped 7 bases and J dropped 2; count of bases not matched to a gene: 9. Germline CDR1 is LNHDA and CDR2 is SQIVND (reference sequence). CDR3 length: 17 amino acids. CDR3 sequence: CASNTGQGTPGANVLTF. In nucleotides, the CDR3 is TGTGCCAGTAACACGGGACAGGGAACCCCTGGGGCCAACGTCCTGACTTTC. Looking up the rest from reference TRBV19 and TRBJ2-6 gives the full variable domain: DGGITQSPKYLFRKEGQNVTLSCEQNLNHDAMYWYRQDPGQGLRLIYYSQIVNDFQKGDIAEGYSVSREKKESFPLTVTSAQKNPTAFYLCASNTGQGTPGANVLTFGAGSRLTVL.

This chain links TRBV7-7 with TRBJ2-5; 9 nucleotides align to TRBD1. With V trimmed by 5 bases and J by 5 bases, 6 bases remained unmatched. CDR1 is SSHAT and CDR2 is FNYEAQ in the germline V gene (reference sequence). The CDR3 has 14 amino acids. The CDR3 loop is CASSPSGTGETQYF. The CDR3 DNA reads TGTGCCAGCAGCCCATCCGGGACAGGGGAGACCCAGTACTTC.

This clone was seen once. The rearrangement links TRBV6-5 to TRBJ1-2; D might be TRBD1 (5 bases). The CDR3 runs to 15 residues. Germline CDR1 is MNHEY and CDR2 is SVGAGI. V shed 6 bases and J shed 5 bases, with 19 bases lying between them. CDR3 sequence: CASSSRQRGDYGYTF. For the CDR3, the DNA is TGTGCCAGCAGCAGCCGGCAGAGAGGGGATTATGGCTACACCTTC.

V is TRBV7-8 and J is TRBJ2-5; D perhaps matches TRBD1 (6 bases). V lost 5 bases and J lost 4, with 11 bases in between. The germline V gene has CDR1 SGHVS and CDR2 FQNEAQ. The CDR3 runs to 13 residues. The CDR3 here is CASSLLRGETQYF. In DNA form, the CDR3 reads TGTGCCAGCAGCCTCCTCAGGGGAGAGACCCAGTACTTC.

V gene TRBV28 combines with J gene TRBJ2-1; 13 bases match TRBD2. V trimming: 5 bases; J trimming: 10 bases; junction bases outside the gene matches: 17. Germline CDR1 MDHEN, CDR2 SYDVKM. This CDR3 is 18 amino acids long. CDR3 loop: CASSPGAAGLAGAVEQFF. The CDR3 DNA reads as TGTGCCAGCAGTCCAGGGGCCGCCGGACTAGCGGGAGCGGTGGAGCAGTTCTTC.

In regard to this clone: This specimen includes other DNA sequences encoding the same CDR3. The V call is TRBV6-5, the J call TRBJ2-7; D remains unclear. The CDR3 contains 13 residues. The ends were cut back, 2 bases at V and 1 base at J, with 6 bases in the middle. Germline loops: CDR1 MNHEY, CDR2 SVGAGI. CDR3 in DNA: TGTGCCAGCAGTTACAGCATATCCTACGAGCAGTACTTC. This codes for CASSYSISYEQYF.

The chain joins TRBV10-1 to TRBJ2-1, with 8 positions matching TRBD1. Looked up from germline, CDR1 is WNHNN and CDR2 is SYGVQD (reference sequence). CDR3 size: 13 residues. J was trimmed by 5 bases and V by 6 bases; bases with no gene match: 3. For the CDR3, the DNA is TGCGCCAGCAGCAAGGACAGGGACAATGAGCAGTTCTTC. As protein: CASSKDRDNEQFF.

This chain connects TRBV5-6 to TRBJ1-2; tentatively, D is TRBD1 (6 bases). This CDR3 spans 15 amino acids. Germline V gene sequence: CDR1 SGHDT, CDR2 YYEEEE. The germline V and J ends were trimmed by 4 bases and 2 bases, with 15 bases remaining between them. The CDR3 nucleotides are TGTGCCAGCAGCCTCTGGACAGCCGAGAACTATGGCTACACCTTC. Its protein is CASSLWTAENYGYTF. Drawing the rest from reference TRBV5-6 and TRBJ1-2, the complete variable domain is DAGVTQSPTHLIKTRGQQVTLRCSPKSGHDTVSWYQQALGQGPQFIFQYYEEEERQRGNFPDRFSGHQFPNYSSELNVNALLLGDSALYLCASSLWTAENYGYTFGSGTRLTVV.

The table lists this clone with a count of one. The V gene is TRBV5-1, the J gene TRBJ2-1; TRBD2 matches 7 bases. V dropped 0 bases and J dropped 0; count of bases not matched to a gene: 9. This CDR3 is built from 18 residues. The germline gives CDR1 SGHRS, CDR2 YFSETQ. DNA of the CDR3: TGCGCCAGCAGCTTGGATGCTAGCGGCCCCGTCTCCTACAATGAGCAGTTCTTC. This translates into CASSLDASGPVSYNEQFF.

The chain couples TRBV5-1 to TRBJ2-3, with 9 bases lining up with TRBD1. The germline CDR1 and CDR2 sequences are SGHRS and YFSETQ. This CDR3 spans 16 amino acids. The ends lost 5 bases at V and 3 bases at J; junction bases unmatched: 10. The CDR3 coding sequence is TGCGCCAGCAGGTCAGGCGTGACAGGGGGTACAGATACGCAGTATTTT. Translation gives CASRSGVTGGTDTQYF. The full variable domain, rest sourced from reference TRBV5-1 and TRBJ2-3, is KAGVTQTPRYLIKTRGQQVTLSCSPISGHRSVSWYQQTPGQGLQFLFEYFSETQRNKGNFPGRFSGRQFSNSRSEMNVSTLELGDSALYLCASRSGVTGGTDTQYFGPGTRLTVL.

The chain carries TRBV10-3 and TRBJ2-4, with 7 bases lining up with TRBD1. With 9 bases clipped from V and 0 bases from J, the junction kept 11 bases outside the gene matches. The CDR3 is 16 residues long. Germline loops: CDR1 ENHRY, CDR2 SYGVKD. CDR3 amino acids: CAIPSDRTLAKNIQYF. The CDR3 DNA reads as TGTGCCATACCCTCGGACAGGACCTTAGCCAAAAACATTCAGTACTTC.